The T cell receptor beta chain described here comes from a study of shared clonotypes between healthy human individuals (dated by TCRdb to the early 2020s). About the investigation overall: Two women and a few men aged 18 to 49 years were included in the cohort. For each donor, CD4 naive and CD4 memory were each given three plates, CD8 naive was given two plates, and CD8 memory was given one plate. To estimate repertoire size and how much clonotype sharing occurs between individuals, the study deeply sequenced the blood TCR repertoires of 4 to 6 healthy adults. Different laboratories and diverse techniques were used to prepare libraries and sequence TCR repertoires, to increase sequencing depth and limit assay-specific biases. Leukapheresis yielded between about 0.85 and 10 billion PBMCs per donor. Study-level results and caveats: Based on pairwise subsampling, the degree of clonotype sharing among donors was expected to be affected by sequencing depth. Sampling was restricted to blood, and TCR repertoires in tissues likely differ from the TCR repertoires found in blood. Naive subsets generally had larger estimated clonotype richness than memory subsets did. Around 5% of naive CD4, 3% to 3.5% of naive CD8, 2.3% of memory CD4, and less than 0.45% of memory CD8 clonotypes were shared across several donors. Compared with non-shared clonotypes, clonotypes shared by all four sorted-subset donors had higher generation probabilities. The genetic and exposure-history diversity represented was limited by the small number of donors. Incomplete sequencing was indicated by rarefaction of sorted-subset datasets, despite the large sequencing depth.

A note on this clone: Its antigen is still unknown. No much larger clone is present one base from it, and per-base qualities are unavailable.

Taken from the germline V gene (reference sequence), the CDR1 and CDR2 loops are MNHEY and SMNVEV. There are 15 amino acids in the CDR3, from cysteine to phenylalanine inclusive. Only CDR3 DNA remains: 45 bases, in frame from the first base. After removal of 6 bases from V and 10 bases from J, the junction retains 14 bases not matched to a gene. CD8 naive samples consisted of CD45RO-negative cells that were positively selected for CCR7, yielding a CD45RA+CCR7+ population without TemRA cells. Healthy HIV-negative adults with no recently reported acute infections or vaccinations were included as donors. Every donor was a Caucasian adult residing in Nashville, Tennessee, USA. Blood was collected by leukapheresis, and PBMCs were isolated by Ficoll-Histopaque density gradient centrifugation and then cryopreserved in liquid nitrogen vapor phase. Purity and quantity of every magnetically sorted T cell population were checked by analytical flow cytometry. From each sorted fraction, genomic DNA was isolated and quantified by UV absorbance on a Nanodrop 2000c.

Using the deep immunoSEQ assay, TCR CDR3 regions were amplified from genomic DNA by multiplex PCR. For each cell subset, the extracted genomic DNA was distributed evenly across all wells of several immunoSEQ 96-well plates, and each plate served as one replicate. For sorted subsets, each replicate PCR was loaded with roughly 190 ng genomic DNA, equivalent to 25,000 to 35,000 T cell genomes. The purified libraries were quantified using a Qubit 3.0 fluorometer, sized with a Bioanalyzer 2100, and then quantified again using the KAPA Library Quantification kit. A separate single-read 150-cycle Illumina NextSeq 550 flow cell was used to sequence each immunoSEQ 96-well plate. On the authors' methods: The immunoSEQ output contained only junctional sequences without quality scores, so filtering could not match that applied to full-length reads. Sequences were annotated with PyIR, a Python wrapper for IgBLAST v1.9, and V/J genes and CDR3 were assigned using IMGT germline references. Reads were removed for weak V/J assignments (E-value above 1e-6), missing CDR3, stop codons, out-of-frame junctions, or ambiguous translated residues. V3J clonotypes were defined as sequences sharing an identical inferred V gene, J gene, and CDR3 amino acid sequence. Percentage overlap between repertoires was calculated by dividing the number of shared unique clonotypes by the size of the smaller repertoire. Richness of each repertoire was evaluated using RTK rarefaction, the Chao1 estimator, and Recon v2.1 estimates of unobserved clonotypes. OLGA was used to compute generation probabilities for all TCRbeta clonotypes that the gDNA method yielded from a few donors. TCRdb stores this immuneACCESS table with in-frame sequences only. Part of the clones is absent; in the studies checked, under half of the shortfall reflects unresolved V genes, and no reason is known for the rest. That table supplies the V and J calls and clone size; D and trimming were determined from the DNA. The sample has around 2.1 million clones on record, just over 90% of them singletons. The ten largest make up about 1.8% of the sample.

The sequence derives from a man aged 18 to 30 in good health. Some clones in this sample may be carry-over from other donors' samples. Recombination joined TRBV27 with TRBJ2-1; TRBD1 aligns with 8 central bases. The specimen was naive CD8+ T cells from PBMCs. The sample's cell subset or site label is to be understood as: CD45RA+CCR7+. The nucleotide sequence reads TGTGCCAGCAGCACTAAAGAGGACAGGGTGTGGGAGCAGTTCTTC. This sequence encodes CASSTKEDRVWEQFF.